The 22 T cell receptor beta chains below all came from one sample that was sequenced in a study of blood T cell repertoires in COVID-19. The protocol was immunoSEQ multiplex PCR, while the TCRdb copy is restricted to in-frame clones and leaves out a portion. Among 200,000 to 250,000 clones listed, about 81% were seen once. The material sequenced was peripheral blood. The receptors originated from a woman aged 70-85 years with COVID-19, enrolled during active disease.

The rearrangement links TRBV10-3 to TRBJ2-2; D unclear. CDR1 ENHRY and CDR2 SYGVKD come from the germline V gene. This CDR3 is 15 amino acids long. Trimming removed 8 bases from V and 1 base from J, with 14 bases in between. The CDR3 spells CAIRGGRQNTGELFF. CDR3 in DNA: TGTGCCATCCGAGGCGGCCGCCAGAACACCGGGGAGCTGTTTTTT.

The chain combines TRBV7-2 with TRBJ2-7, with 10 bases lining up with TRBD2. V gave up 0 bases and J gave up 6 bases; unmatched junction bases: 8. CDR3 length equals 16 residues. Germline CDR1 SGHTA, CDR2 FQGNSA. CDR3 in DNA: TGTGCCAGCAGCTTAGCGCCGTCTAGCGGGAGTAGCGAGCAGTACTTC. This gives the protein CASSLAPSSGSSEQYF.

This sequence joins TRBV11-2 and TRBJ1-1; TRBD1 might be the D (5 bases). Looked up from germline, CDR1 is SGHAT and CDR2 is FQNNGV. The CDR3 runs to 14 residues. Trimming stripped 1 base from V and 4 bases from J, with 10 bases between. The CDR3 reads CASSLVGGSTEAFF. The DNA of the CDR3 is TGTGCCAGCAGCTTAGTCGGGGGATCCACTGAAGCTTTCTTT.

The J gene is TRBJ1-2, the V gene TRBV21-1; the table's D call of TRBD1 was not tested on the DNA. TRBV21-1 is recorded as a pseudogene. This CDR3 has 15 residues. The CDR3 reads CASRGAGKTVDGYTF. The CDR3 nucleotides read TGTGCCAGCCGCGGCGCAGGGAAAACAGTGGATGGCTACACCTTC.

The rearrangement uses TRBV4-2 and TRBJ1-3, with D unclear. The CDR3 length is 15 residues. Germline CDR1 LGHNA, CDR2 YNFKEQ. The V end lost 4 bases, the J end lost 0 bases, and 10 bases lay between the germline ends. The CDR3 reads CASSLSAGSGNTIYF. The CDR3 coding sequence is TGTGCCAGCAGCCTGTCCGCCGGCTCTGGAAACACCATATATTTT.

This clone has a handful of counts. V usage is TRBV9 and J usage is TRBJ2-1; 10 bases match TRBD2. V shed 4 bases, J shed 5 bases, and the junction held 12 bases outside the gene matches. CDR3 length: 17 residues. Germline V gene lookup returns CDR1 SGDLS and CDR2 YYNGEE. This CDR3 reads CASSRSPAGGLNNEQFF. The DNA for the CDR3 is TGTGCCAGCAGCAGAAGTCCAGCGGGAGGGCTCAACAATGAGCAGTTCTTC.

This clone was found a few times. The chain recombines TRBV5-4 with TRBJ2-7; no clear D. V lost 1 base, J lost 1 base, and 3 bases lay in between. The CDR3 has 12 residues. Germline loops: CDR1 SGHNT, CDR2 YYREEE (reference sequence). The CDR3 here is CASSLSSYEQYF. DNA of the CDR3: TGTGCCAGCAGCTTGTCATCCTACGAGCAGTACTTC.

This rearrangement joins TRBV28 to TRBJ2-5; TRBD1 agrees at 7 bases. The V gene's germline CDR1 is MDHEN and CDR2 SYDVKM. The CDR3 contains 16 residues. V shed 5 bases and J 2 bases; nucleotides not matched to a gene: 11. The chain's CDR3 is CASSPRQGPKQETQYF. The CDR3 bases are TGTGCCAGCAGTCCGCGACAGGGCCCGAAACAAGAGACCCAGTACTTC.

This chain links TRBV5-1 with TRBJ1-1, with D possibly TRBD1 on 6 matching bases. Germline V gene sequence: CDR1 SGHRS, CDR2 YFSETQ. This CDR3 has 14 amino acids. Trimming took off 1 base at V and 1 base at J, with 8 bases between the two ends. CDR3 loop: CASSLKGENTEAFF. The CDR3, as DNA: TGCGCCAGCAGCTTGAAGGGGGAGAACACTGAAGCTTTCTTT.

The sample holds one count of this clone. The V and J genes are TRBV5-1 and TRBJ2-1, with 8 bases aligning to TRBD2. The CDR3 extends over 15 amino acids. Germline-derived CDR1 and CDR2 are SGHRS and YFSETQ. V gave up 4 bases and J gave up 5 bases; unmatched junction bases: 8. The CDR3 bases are TGCGCCAGCAGCCCCGGGGGGGGCAAAAACAATGAGCAGTTCTTC. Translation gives CASSPGGGKNNEQFF.

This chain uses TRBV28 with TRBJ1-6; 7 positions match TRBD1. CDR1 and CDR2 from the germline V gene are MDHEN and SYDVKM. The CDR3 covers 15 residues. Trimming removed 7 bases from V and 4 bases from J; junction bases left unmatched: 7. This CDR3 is CASTTVTGYNSPLHF. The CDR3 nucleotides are TGTGCCAGCACTACCGTGACAGGGTATAATTCACCCCTCCACTTT.

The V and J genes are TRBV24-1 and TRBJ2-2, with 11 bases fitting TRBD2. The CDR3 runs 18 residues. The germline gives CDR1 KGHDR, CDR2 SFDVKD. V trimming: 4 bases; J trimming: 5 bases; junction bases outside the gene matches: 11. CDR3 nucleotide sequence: TGTGCCACCAGTGACGTCCTCCAAACTAGCGGGAGAACCGGGGAGCTGTTTTTT. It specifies CATSDVLQTSGRTGELFF.

The DNA of the CDR3 is TGTGCCAGCAGCTTAGGATCAGCGGGGTTCGGAGAGACCCAGTACTTC. It encodes CASSLGSAGFGETQYF. The rearrangement uses TRBV7-7 and TRBJ2-5; TRBD2 matches 7 bases. V lost 1 base to trimming and J lost 4 bases; unmatched junction nucleotides: 9. CDR1 is SSHAT and CDR2 is FNYEAQ in the germline V gene (reference sequence). The CDR3 consists of 16 residues.

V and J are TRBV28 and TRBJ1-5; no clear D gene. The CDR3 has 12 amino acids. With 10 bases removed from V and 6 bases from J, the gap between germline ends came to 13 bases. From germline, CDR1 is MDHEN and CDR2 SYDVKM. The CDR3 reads CATTRGPQPQHF. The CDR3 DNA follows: TGTGCCACCACCAGAGGGCCTCAGCCCCAGCATTTT.

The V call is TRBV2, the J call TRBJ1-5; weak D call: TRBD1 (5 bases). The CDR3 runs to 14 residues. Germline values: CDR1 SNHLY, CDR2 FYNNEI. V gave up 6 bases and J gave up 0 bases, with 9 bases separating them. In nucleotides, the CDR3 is TGTGCCAGCAGCAGGGAGGATAGCAATCAGCCCCAGCATTTT. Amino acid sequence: CASSREDSNQPQHF.

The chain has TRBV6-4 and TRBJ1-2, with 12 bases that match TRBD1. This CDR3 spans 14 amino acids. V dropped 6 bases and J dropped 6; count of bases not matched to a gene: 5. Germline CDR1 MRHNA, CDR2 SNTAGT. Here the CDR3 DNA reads TGTGCCAGCAGCCCGGGACAGGGGGCAAATGGCTACACCTTC. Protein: CASSPGQGANGYTF.

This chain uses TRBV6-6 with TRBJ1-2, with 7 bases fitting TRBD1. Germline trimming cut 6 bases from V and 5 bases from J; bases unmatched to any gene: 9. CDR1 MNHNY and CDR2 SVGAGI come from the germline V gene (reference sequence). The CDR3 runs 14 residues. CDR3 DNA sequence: TGTGCCAGCAGGTCCCAGGGGGTCCCGTATGGCTACACCTTC. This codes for CASRSQGVPYGYTF.

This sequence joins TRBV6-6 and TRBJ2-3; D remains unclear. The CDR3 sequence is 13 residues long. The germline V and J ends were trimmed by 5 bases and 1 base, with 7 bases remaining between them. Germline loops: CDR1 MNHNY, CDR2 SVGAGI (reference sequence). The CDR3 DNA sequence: TGTGCCAGCAGTCGCGAGGGCACAGATACGCAGTATTTT. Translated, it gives CASSREGTDTQYF.

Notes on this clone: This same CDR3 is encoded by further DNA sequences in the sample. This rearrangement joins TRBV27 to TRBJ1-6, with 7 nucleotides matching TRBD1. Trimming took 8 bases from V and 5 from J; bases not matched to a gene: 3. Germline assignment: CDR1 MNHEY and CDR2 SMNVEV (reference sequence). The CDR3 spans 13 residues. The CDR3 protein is CASRTGDNSPLHF. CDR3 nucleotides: TGTGCCAGCCGGACAGGAGATAATTCACCCCTCCACTTT.

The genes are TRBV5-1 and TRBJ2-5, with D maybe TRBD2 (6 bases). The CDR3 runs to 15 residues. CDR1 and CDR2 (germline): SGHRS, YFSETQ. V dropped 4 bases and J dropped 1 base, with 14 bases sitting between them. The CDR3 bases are TGCGCCAGCAGCCCCGGCGCGGGGAGCCAAGAGACCCAGTACTTC. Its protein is CASSPGAGSQETQYF. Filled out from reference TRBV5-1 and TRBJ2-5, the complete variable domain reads KAGVTQTPRYLIKTRGQQVTLSCSPISGHRSVSWYQQTPGQGLQFLFEYFSETQRNKGNFPGRFSGRQFSNSRSEMNVSTLELGDSALYLCASSPGAGSQETQYFGPGTRLLVL.

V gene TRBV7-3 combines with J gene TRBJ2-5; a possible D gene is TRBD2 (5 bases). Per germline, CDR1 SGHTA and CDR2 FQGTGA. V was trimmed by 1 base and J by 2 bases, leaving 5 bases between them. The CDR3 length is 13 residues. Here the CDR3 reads CASSLIAQETQYF. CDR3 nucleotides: TGTGCCAGCAGCTTAATAGCGCAAGAGACCCAGTACTTC. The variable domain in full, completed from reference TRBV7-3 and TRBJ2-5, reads GAGVSQTPSNKVTEKGKYVELRCDPISGHTALYWYRQSLGQGPEFLIYFQGTGAADDSGLPNDRFFAVRPEGSVSTLKIQRTERGDSAVYLCASSLIAQETQYFGPGTRLLVL.

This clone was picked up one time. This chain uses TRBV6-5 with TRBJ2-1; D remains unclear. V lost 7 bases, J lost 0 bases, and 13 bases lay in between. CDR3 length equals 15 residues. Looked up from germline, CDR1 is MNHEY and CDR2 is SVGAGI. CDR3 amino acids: CASKQSPSSYNEQFF. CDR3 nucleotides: TGTGCCAGCAAACAATCTCCTAGCTCCTACAATGAGCAGTTCTTC.